Listed below are T cell receptor beta chains from one sample, sequenced in a study of ipilimumab plus nivolumab after autologous stem cell transplantation. The method was immunoSEQ multiplex PCR; TCRdb's version includes in-frame clones alone and lacks a portion of them. The repertoire holds approximately 10,000 clones, with approximately 70% as singletons. Sequencing used PBMCs, obtained in a trial of ipilimumab plus nivolumab as post-transplant consolidation. These receptors all come from a male donor with diffuse large B-cell lymphoma. The CDR3 runs from the conserved cysteine through the conserved F or W. A D gene is named only where the DNA matches it firmly. Rows may omit the clone size; those that give it use once, few, many or a size class.

>TRBV21-1|once|NA|TRBJ2-5
CASARPQYF
TGTGCCAGTGCCCGTCCCCAGTACTTC
>TRBV6-1|NA|TRBD2|TRBJ2-7
CASSTGTSGTYEQYF
TGTGCCAGCAGTACCGGGACTAGCGGGACCTACGAGCAGTACTTC
>TRBV6-6|NA|NA|TRBJ1-5
CASSVNQPQHF
TGTGCCAGCAGTGTTAATCAGCCCCAGCATTTT
>TRBV2|NA|NA|TRBJ2-5
CASSPGLLFGETQYF
TGTGCCAGCAGCCCTGGACTGCTGTTCGGGGAGACCCAGTACTTC
>TRBV10-2|NA|NA|TRBJ2-5
CASSATEYTGETQYF
TGCGCCAGCAGCGCCACAGAGTACACCGGGGAGACCCAGTACTTC
>TRBV6-5|NA|NA|TRBJ2-7
CASSYSGGVFEQYF
TGTGCCAGCAGTTACTCCGGAGGGGTGTTCGAGCAGTACTTC
>TRBV15|NA|TRBD2|TRBJ2-7
CATSRDLAGGPYEQYF
TGTGCCACCAGCAGAGATTTAGCGGGGGGGCCCTACGAGCAGTACTTC
>TRBV6-4|NA|NA|TRBJ2-2
CASARDGEVATGELFF
TGTGCCAGCGCCAGGGACGGTGAAGTAGCCACCGGGGAGCTGTTTTTT
>TRBV4-2|NA|NA|TRBJ1-1
CASSLMGQETEAFF
TGTGCCAGCAGCTTGATGGGGCAAGAGACTGAAGCTTTCTTT
>TRBV2|NA|NA|TRBJ2-5
CASTGAGETQYF
TGTGCCAGCACCGGAGCGGGAGAGACCCAGTACTTC
>TRBV27|many|NA|TRBJ2-4
CASSRLAQGHNVQYF
TGTGCCAGCAGTCGACTTGCTCAAGGACACAACGTTCAGTACTTC
>TRBV19|NA|TRBD1|TRBJ1-2
CASRGQGGPNYGYTF
TGTGCCAGTAGGGGACAGGGGGGACCCAACTATGGCTACACCTTC
>TRBV5-1|NA|TRBD1|TRBJ2-3
CASSQGTGDSTDTQYF
TGCGCCAGCAGCCAAGGGACAGGGGATAGCACAGATACGCAGTATTTT
>TRBV7-6|NA|NA|TRBJ1-3
CASSSPERAGNTIYF
TGTGCCAGCAGCTCCCCCGAGAGGGCTGGAAACACCATATATTTT
>TRBV6-1|NA|NA|TRBJ1-5
CASSAKPWPQLSNQPQHF
TGTGCCAGCAGTGCTAAGCCATGGCCCCAACTTAGCAATCAGCCCCAGCATTTT
>TRBV5-1|NA|NA|TRBJ2-2
CASSLFSPNTGELFF
TGCGCCAGCAGCTTGTTTTCCCCGAACACCGGGGAGCTGTTTTTT
>TRBV27|few|TRBD1|TRBJ1-1
CASSRRTGNTEAFF
TGTGCCAGCAGTCGCAGGACAGGGAACACTGAAGCTTTCTTT
>TRBV4-2|NA|TRBD1|TRBJ1-1
CASSQVQGALNTEAFF
TGTGCCAGCAGCCAAGTGCAGGGGGCCTTGAACACTGAAGCTTTCTTT
>TRBV9|NA|NA|TRBJ2-2
CASRRGTAGELFF
TGTGCCAGCCGGAGGGGGACGGCCGGGGAGCTGTTTTTT
>TRBV9|NA|TRBD2|TRBJ2-3
CASSTSGGEFTDTQYF
TGTGCCAGCAGCACTAGCGGGGGGGAGTTCACAGATACGCAGTATTTT
>TRBV30|few|TRBD1|TRBJ1-1
CAWREPTGGYTEAFF
TGTGCCTGGAGAGAGCCTACAGGGGGATACACTGAAGCTTTCTTT
>TRBV6-1|NA|NA|TRBJ1-5
CASSEGAGLNQPQHF
TGTGCCAGCAGTGAAGGAGCAGGGCTTAATCAGCCCCAGCATTTT
>TRBV2|few|TRBD2|TRBJ2-2
CARSSGGSNTGELFF
TGTGCCAGATCTAGCGGGGGGTCGAACACCGGGGAGCTGTTTTTT
>TRBV25-1|NA|TRBD2|TRBJ2-7
CASSDLGTRINEQYF
TGTGCCAGCAGTGATTTGGGGACTAGGATTAACGAGCAGTACTTC
>TRBV11-3|NA|TRBD1|TRBJ2-7
CASSFLGTETYEQYF
TGTGCCAGCAGCTTCCTTGGGACAGAAACCTACGAGCAGTACTTC
>TRBV28|NA|TRBD1|TRBJ1-1
CASSPPRRGPTLNTEAFF
TGTGCCAGCAGTCCCCCCCGCAGGGGGCCTACCTTGAACACTGAAGCTTTCTTT
>TRBV27|medium-sized|NA|TRBJ2-7
CASSLTGGGIIYEQYF
TGTGCCAGCAGTTTAACAGGGGGGGGGATTATCTACGAGCAGTACTTC
>TRBV6-5|NA|TRBD2|TRBJ2-2
CASSLLAALAGELFF
TGTGCCAGCAGTTTACTAGCGGCACTTGCCGGGGAGCTGTTTTTT
>TRBV7-9|once|TRBD2|TRBJ2-5
CASSLWLAEQGTQYF
TGTGCCAGCAGCTTATGGCTAGCGGAGCAGGGGACCCAGTACTTC
>TRBV27|NA|TRBD1|TRBJ1-5
CASSLRQGDQPQHF
TGTGCCAGCAGTCTTAGACAGGGAGATCAGCCCCAGCATTTT
>TRBV9|few|NA|TRBJ1-1
CASSVEGEPNTEAFF
TGTGCCAGCAGCGTAGAAGGTGAACCGAACACTGAAGCTTTCTTT
>TRBV5-1|few|NA|TRBJ1-1
CASSLGRNTEAFF
TGCGCCAGCAGCTTGGGACGGAACACTGAAGCTTTCTTT
>TRBV5-1|NA|TRBD1|TRBJ2-2
CASSLMGQGTGELFF
TGCGCCAGCAGCTTGATGGGACAGGGGACCGGGGAGCTGTTTTTT
>TRBV20-1|many|NA|TRBJ1-2
CSVGTDYGYTF
TGCAGCGTCGGGACGGACTATGGCTACACCTTC
>TRBV7-2|NA|NA|TRBJ1-3
CASSYDGSSGNTIYF
TGTGCCAGCAGCTATGACGGTAGCTCTGGAAACACCATATATTTT
>TRBV14|NA|NA|TRBJ1-5
CASSPGHQVGPQHF
TGTGCCAGCAGCCCGGGACACCAGGTTGGGCCCCAGCATTTT
>TRBV30|NA|NA|TRBJ1-5
CAWRPRDTNSNQPQHF
TGTGCCTGGAGGCCCCGGGACACCAATAGCAATCAGCCCCAGCATTTT
>TRBV30|NA|TRBD1|TRBJ2-5
CAWSGTGSPETQYF
TGTGCCTGGAGTGGGACAGGGTCTCCGGAGACCCAGTACTTC
>TRBV6-6|NA|TRBD1|TRBJ1-4
CASTYGQGNNEKLFF
TGTGCCAGCACCTATGGACAGGGGAATAATGAAAAACTGTTTTTT
>TRBV11-2|NA|NA|TRBJ1-1
CASSLQPPQSSNTEAFF
TGTGCCAGCAGCCTCCAGCCCCCGCAAAGTTCGAACACTGAAGCTTTCTTT
>TRBV6-1|NA|NA|TRBJ1-3
CASSEPGAGNTIYF
TGTGCCAGCAGTGAACCAGGGGCCGGAAACACCATATATTTT
>TRBV27|medium-sized|TRBD2|TRBJ2-3
CASGLTSGRSTDTQYF
TGTGCCAGCGGACTAACTAGCGGGAGGAGCACAGATACGCAGTATTTT
>TRBV7-3|few|TRBD1|TRBJ1-1
CASSLSDRANTEAFF
TGTGCCAGCAGCTTATCGGACAGGGCGAACACTGAAGCTTTCTTT
>TRBV9|once|TRBD1|TRBJ1-3
CASSGTGSVPGNTIYF
TGTGCCAGCAGCGGGACAGGCTCAGTCCCGGGAAACACCATATATTTT
>TRBV19|NA|NA|TRBJ2-3
CASSIDSGTDTQYF
TGTGCCAGTAGTATAGACTCAGGCACAGATACGCAGTATTTT
>TRBV18|NA|NA|TRBJ2-3
CASSLGQGTDTQYF
TGTGCCAGCTCACTTGGACAAGGCACAGATACGCAGTATTTT
>TRBV6-6|NA|NA|TRBJ2-3
CASTNYVETDTQYF
TGTGCCAGCACCAACTATGTGGAGACAGATACGCAGTATTTT
>TRBV7-2|few|TRBD2|TRBJ2-7
CASSFSGGPDYEQYF
TGTGCCAGCAGCTTCTCGGGAGGACCCGACTACGAGCAGTACTTC
>TRBV5-1|NA|TRBD2|TRBJ2-7
CASSFSGGSSYEQYF
TGCGCCAGCAGCTTTAGCGGGGGGAGCTCCTACGAGCAGTACTTC
>TRBV11-2|NA|NA|TRBJ1-4
CASSLWGAFQEKLFF
TGTGCCAGCAGCTTATGGGGTGCTTTTCAGGAAAAACTGTTTTTT
>TRBV11-2|NA|TRBD1|TRBJ2-7
CASSLNRGVVYEQYF
TGTGCCAGCAGCCTTAACAGGGGGGTGGTCTACGAGCAGTACTTC
>TRBV20-1|NA|NA|TRBJ1-3
CSATAGNTIYF
TGCAGTGCTACGGCTGGAAACACCATATATTTT
>TRBV18|NA|NA|TRBJ2-6
CASSQQGYSGANVLTF
TGTGCCAGCTCACAACAGGGTTATTCTGGGGCCAACGTCCTGACTTTC
>TRBV11-2|NA|TRBD2|TRBJ2-7
CASSLGVAGFYEQYF
TGTGCCAGCAGCCTTGGGGTAGCGGGTTTTTACGAGCAGTACTTC
>TRBV7-3|NA|TRBD2|TRBJ2-5
CASSLGLAGVEETQYF
TGTGCCAGCAGCTTAGGGCTAGCGGGAGTAGAAGAGACCCAGTACTTC